Listed below are T cell receptor beta chains from one sample, sequenced in a study of T cells after posttransplantation cyclophosphamide. The assay was immunoSEQ multiplex PCR, and TCRdb's table has in-frame clones only and misses some. The sample consists of approximately 52,000 clones, roughly 86% of them appearing once. Material: PBMCs. The source of these receptors is a man aged 25-40 years with a blood cancer, CMV-positive, and with a related stem cell donor. Both conserved end residues are part of each CDR3. D genes are given only for firm matches. A clone size is listed for some rows: how often the clone was seen (once, few, many), or a class if it is expanded.

DNA: TGTGCCTGTGACAGGGGCGAAAGCTCCTACGAGCAGTACTTC
CDR3: CACDRGESSYEQYF
J: TRBJ2-7
V: TRBV30
D: TRBD1
size: NA

DNA: TGCAGCGTTAAACCGGGATCAGATCCGAACACTGAAGCTTTCTTT
CDR3: CSVKPGSDPNTEAFF
J: TRBJ1-1
V: TRBV29-1
D: NA
size: NA

DNA: TGCGCCAGCAGCTTAGGCGGTACCGGGGAGCTGTTTTTT
CDR3: CASSLGGTGELFF
J: TRBJ2-2
V: TRBV5-1
D: NA
size: NA

DNA: TGTGCCAGCAGTTTAAATGGACAGGGTCGCACCGGGGAGCTGTTTTTT
CDR3: CASSLNGQGRTGELFF
J: TRBJ2-2
V: TRBV27
D: TRBD1
size: NA

DNA: TGTGCCAGCAGCGTTAGACAGGGTAGTTACTCTGGGGCCAACGTCCTGACTTTC
CDR3: CASSVRQGSYSGANVLTF
J: TRBJ2-6
V: TRBV11-1
D: TRBD1
size: NA

DNA: TGTGCCAGCAGCTTCCGACTAGCGGGAGACACCGGGGAGCTGTTTTTT
CDR3: CASSFRLAGDTGELFF
J: TRBJ2-2
V: TRBV7-2
D: TRBD2
size: NA

DNA: TGTGCTAGTGGTTTTTTCGGGGCGGGGGGCTACACCTTC
CDR3: CASGFFGAGGYTF
J: TRBJ1-2
V: TRBV12-5
D: NA
size: NA

DNA: TGTGCCAGCAGCTCCCGCCCTCCGGACAGTGGACCCCCTTATCGGCCCCAGCATTTT
CDR3: CASSSRPPDSGPPYRPQHF
J: TRBJ1-5
V: TRBV7-2
D: NA
size: NA

DNA: TGTGCCAGCAGCTTTACAGGGGTGGAGAAACCCTACGAGCAGTACTTC
CDR3: CASSFTGVEKPYEQYF
J: TRBJ2-7
V: TRBV5-8
D: TRBD1
size: NA

DNA: TGTGCCAGCAGCTTGGGACTAGCAGGCGAGCAGTACTTC
CDR3: CASSLGLAGEQYF
J: TRBJ2-7
V: TRBV7-2
D: TRBD2
size: NA

DNA: TGTGCCAGCAGCTGGGGACAGGGGTTGAACACTGAAGCTTTCTTT
CDR3: CASSWGQGLNTEAFF
J: TRBJ1-1
V: TRBV7-3
D: TRBD1
size: NA

DNA: TGTGCCTGGTTACCCTGGGGGGGCACTGAAGCTTTCTTT
CDR3: CAWLPWGGTEAFF
J: TRBJ1-1
V: TRBV30
D: NA
size: NA

DNA: TGTGCCAGCAGCCAAGACCCAGGGAGGACCTATGGCTACACCTTC
CDR3: CASSQDPGRTYGYTF
J: TRBJ1-2
V: TRBV14
D: NA
size: NA

DNA: TGTGCCTGGCTAAACCGACAGGGAGGCAACTATGGCTACACCTTC
CDR3: CAWLNRQGGNYGYTF
J: TRBJ1-2
V: TRBV30
D: TRBD1
size: NA

DNA: TGTGCCAGCAGTTCGGTGGATGAGCAGTTCTTC
CDR3: CASSSVDEQFF
J: TRBJ2-1
V: TRBV27
D: NA
size: NA

DNA: TGTGCCAGCAGCCACGGCGGGAGTTGGACAGATACGCAGTATTTT
CDR3: CASSHGGSWTDTQYF
J: TRBJ2-3
V: TRBV14
D: TRBD2
size: medium-sized

DNA: TGTGCCAGCAGCTTACGGAGGAGCCGCACAGATACGCAGTATTTT
CDR3: CASSLRRSRTDTQYF
J: TRBJ2-3
V: TRBV7-3
D: NA
size: NA

DNA: TGTGCCAGCAGCTCATACAAGGGGGAAAAACTGTTTTTT
CDR3: CASSSYKGEKLFF
J: TRBJ1-4
V: TRBV7-3
D: NA
size: few

DNA: TGTGCCAGCAGCTCCATCGGGGGAGAGCAGTACTTC
CDR3: CASSSIGGEQYF
J: TRBJ2-7
V: TRBV7-3
D: NA
size: NA

DNA: TGTGCCAGCAGTTTAACTCCTAGCGAGATAAACATTCAGTACTTC
CDR3: CASSLTPSEINIQYF
J: TRBJ2-4
V: TRBV28
D: NA
size: NA

DNA: TGTGCCAGCAGCTTAGCGCTTGGACTAGCCGAATCGAACACCGGGGAGCTGTTTTTT
CDR3: CASSLALGLAESNTGELFF
J: TRBJ2-2
V: TRBV7-9
D: TRBD2
size: NA

DNA: TGCGCCAGCAGCCAAGATCGTGGGGACTACACAGATACGCAGTATTTT
CDR3: CASSQDRGDYTDTQYF
J: TRBJ2-3
V: TRBV4-3
D: TRBD2
size: once

DNA: TGTGCCAGCAGTTCTGGTGGGCTTTTGGGTCAGCCCCAGCATTTT
CDR3: CASSSGGLLGQPQHF
J: TRBJ1-5
V: TRBV6-6
D: NA
size: few

DNA: TGTGCTAGTGGTCCCCATGGTGACAGGGGGCCGGATACGCAGTATTTT
CDR3: CASGPHGDRGPDTQYF
J: TRBJ2-3
V: TRBV12-5
D: TRBD1
size: NA

DNA: TGTGCCTGGAGTTGGGGCAGGGGGCAGCGCACTGAAGCTTTCTTT
CDR3: CAWSWGRGQRTEAFF
J: TRBJ1-1
V: TRBV30
D: TRBD1
size: NA

DNA: TGTGCCATCAGAGCAGGACAGGTCGACACTGAAGCTTTCTTT
CDR3: CAIRAGQVDTEAFF
J: TRBJ1-1
V: TRBV10-3
D: TRBD1
size: NA

DNA: TGTGCCAGTAGTCCCCGGCCCGGGACTAGCGCGTACAATGAGCAGTTCTTC
CDR3: CASSPRPGTSAYNEQFF
J: TRBJ2-1
V: TRBV19
D: TRBD2
size: NA

DNA: TGTGCCAGCAGCCAGCTCGGGTGGAATGAGCAGTTCTTC
CDR3: CASSQLGWNEQFF
J: TRBJ2-1
V: TRBV7-6
D: NA
size: NA

DNA: TGTGCCAGCAGTCCCCGATCAGGGGACAGCCACCCCGGGCAGTACTTC
CDR3: CASSPRSGDSHPGQYF
J: TRBJ2-7
V: TRBV27
D: TRBD1
size: NA

DNA: TGCGCCAGCAGCTTGATGGTGGGAGGGCAGGATGAGCAGTTCTTC
CDR3: CASSLMVGGQDEQFF
J: TRBJ2-1
V: TRBV5-1
D: TRBD2
size: NA

DNA: TGTGCCAGCAGCCGTAGCGGGATGAACACCGGGGAGCTGTTTTTT
CDR3: CASSRSGMNTGELFF
J: TRBJ2-2
V: TRBV5-6
D: TRBD2
size: NA

DNA: TGTGCCAGTAGTATAGATTTGAGTTTCTTTGGGACAGCTAATGAAAAACTGTTTTTT
CDR3: CASSIDLSFFGTANEKLFF
J: TRBJ1-4
V: TRBV19
D: TRBD1
size: NA

DNA: TGTGCCAGCAGCTTACGTAGCGGGAGGGCGGTGGGGGAGACCCAGTACTTC
CDR3: CASSLRSGRAVGETQYF
J: TRBJ2-5
V: TRBV7-8
D: TRBD2
size: NA

DNA: TGTGCCAGCTCGGGACAGTTGGTGTACAATGAGCAGTTCTTC
CDR3: CASSGQLVYNEQFF
J: TRBJ2-1
V: TRBV27
D: TRBD1
size: NA

DNA: TGTGCCAGCAATCTATTCCGGTTGCAGTACTTC
CDR3: CASNLFRLQYF
J: TRBJ2-7
V: TRBV6-6
D: NA
size: NA

DNA: TGTGCCAGCAGCTGGGGACAGGGGAAGACCCAGTACTTC
CDR3: CASSWGQGKTQYF
J: TRBJ2-5
V: TRBV5-4
D: TRBD1
size: NA

DNA: TGTGCCAGCAGGGCAGGGCCCTTTAACTATGGCTACACCTTC
CDR3: CASRAGPFNYGYTF
J: TRBJ1-2
V: TRBV6-5
D: NA
size: once

DNA: TGTGCCAGCAGCGTCGGACAGGGAGACGAGCAGTACTTC
CDR3: CASSVGQGDEQYF
J: TRBJ2-7
V: TRBV11-2
D: TRBD1
size: NA

DNA: TGTGCCAGCAGCTTAGGGAGGGGGCAAGAAAAACTGTTTTTT
CDR3: CASSLGRGQEKLFF
J: TRBJ1-4
V: TRBV7-2
D: TRBD1
size: NA

DNA: TGTGCCAGCAGCTTACCTCCCCAAGAGACCCAGTACTTC
CDR3: CASSLPPQETQYF
J: TRBJ2-5
V: TRBV7-9
D: NA
size: NA

DNA: TGTGCCAGCAGCTTAGACAGGGGAAGCACAGATACGCAGTATTTT
CDR3: CASSLDRGSTDTQYF
J: TRBJ2-3
V: TRBV13
D: TRBD1
size: NA

DNA: TGCGCCAGCAGCTTGAGCTTAGAACAGGGTAACACCTACGAGCAGTACTTC
CDR3: CASSLSLEQGNTYEQYF
J: TRBJ2-7
V: TRBV5-1
D: NA
size: NA

DNA: TGCGCCAGCAGAGAGCTAAATCAGCCCCAGCATTTT
CDR3: CASRELNQPQHF
J: TRBJ1-5
V: TRBV10-2
D: NA
size: NA

DNA: TGTGCCACCAGCAGGGGACGGACAGGCAACACTGAAGCTTTCTTT
CDR3: CATSRGRTGNTEAFF
J: TRBJ1-1
V: TRBV15
D: TRBD1
size: NA

DNA: TGTGCCAGCAGTGTGTTGGTTTCTAGCGGGAGTCGGGACGAGCAGTACTTC
CDR3: CASSVLVSSGSRDEQYF
J: TRBJ2-7
V: TRBV2
D: TRBD2
size: NA

DNA: TGTGCCAGCAGCGCTCCTGACAGGGCGATGGCTTTCTTT
CDR3: CASSAPDRAMAFF
J: TRBJ1-1
V: TRBV5-6
D: TRBD1
size: NA

DNA: TGTGCCAGCAGATTAACAGGGCCCGGGGAGCTGTTTTTT
CDR3: CASRLTGPGELFF
J: TRBJ2-2
V: TRBV6-1
D: NA
size: NA

DNA: TGTGCCAGCAGTTTATGGGAGGGACTAGCGGGAGGTTCCTACAATGAGCAGTTCTTC
CDR3: CASSLWEGLAGGSYNEQFF
J: TRBJ2-1
V: TRBV28
D: TRBD2
size: NA

DNA: TGCGCCAGCAGCCAAGACTCATCCGGGGGGGACGAGCAGTACTTC
CDR3: CASSQDSSGGDEQYF
J: TRBJ2-7
V: TRBV4-1
D: TRBD2
size: NA

DNA: TGTGCCAGCTCAGGGCGGGACGAGGGCGCTGAAGCTTTCTTT
CDR3: CASSGRDEGAEAFF
J: TRBJ1-1
V: TRBV18
D: NA
size: NA